The 27 T cell receptor beta chains below come from one sample, sequenced in a study of cytomegalovirus exposure and HLA in healthy donors. Amplification used 60 Vbeta primers and 13 Jbeta primers. Here immunoSEQ multiplex PCR was the method, and the copy in TCRdb shows in-frame clones only, minus some. Among about 130,000 clones listed, about 74% were seen once. Sequenced input: PBMCs. All receptors derive from a woman in her forties or fifties in good health and CMV-seropositive.

This chain uses TRBV11-2 with TRBJ2-5; D is uncertain. The CDR3 length is 13 residues. Trimming shortened V by 5 bases and J by 5 bases, and 12 bases separated the two germline ends. From germline, CDR1 is SGHAT and CDR2 FQNNGV. The CDR3 loop reads CASSPGVIETQYF. CDR3 DNA sequence: TGTGCCAGCAGCCCCGGAGTCATTGAGACCCAGTACTTC.

V is TRBV5-1 and J is TRBJ1-1, with D maybe TRBD1 (5 bases). The CDR3 is 14 residues long. V lost 6 bases to trimming and J lost 0 bases, with 12 bases between them. CDR1 is SGHRS and CDR2 is YFSETQ in the germline V gene. CDR3 nucleotides: TGCGCCAGCAAGCCGGGGGGGTTGAACACTGAAGCTTTCTTT. This sequence encodes CASKPGGLNTEAFF. Full variable domain (remainder filled in from reference TRBV5-1 and TRBJ1-1): KAGVTQTPRYLIKTRGQQVTLSCSPISGHRSVSWYQQTPGQGLQFLFEYFSETQRNKGNFPGRFSGRQFSNSRSEMNVSTLELGDSALYLCASKPGGLNTEAFFGQGTRLTVV.

This clone was picked up a small number of times. The chain combines TRBV19 with TRBJ2-1; 7 bases agree with TRBD1. With 11 bases clipped from V and 0 bases from J, the junction kept 10 bases outside the gene matches. Germline V gene sequence: CDR1 LNHDA, CDR2 SQIVND (reference sequence). This CDR3 region has 15 residues. This chain's CDR3 is CASKQDRSSYNEQFF. The CDR3 coding sequence is TGTGCCTCTAAACAGGACAGGAGCTCCTACAATGAGCAGTTCTTC. The entire variable domain, with the rest obtained from reference TRBV19 and TRBJ2-1, is as follows: DGGITQSPKYLFRKEGQNVTLSCEQNLNHDAMYWYRQDPGQGLRLIYYSQIVNDFQKGDIAEGYSVSREKKESFPLTVTSAQKNPTAFYLCASKQDRSSYNEQFFGPGTRLTVL.

The J gene is TRBJ2-2, the V gene TRBV18, with 8 bases identical to TRBD1. Germline CDR1 is KGHSH and CDR2 is LQKENI. The CDR3 is 15 amino acids. Trimming removed 5 bases from V and 5 bases from J; junction bases left unmatched: 7. The CDR3 region has the DNA TGTGCCAGCTCAAGTGGACAGGGTCGGACCGGGGAGCTGTTTTTT. Protein product: CASSSGQGRTGELFF. The full variable domain, with the rest looked up from reference TRBV18 and TRBJ2-2, is NAGVMQNPRHLVRRRGQEARLRCSPMKGHSHVYWYRQLPEEGLKFMVYLQKENIIDESGMPKERFSAEFPKEGPSILRIQQVVRGDSAAYFCASSSGQGRTGELFFGEGSRLTVL.

This chain links TRBV6-5 with TRBJ1-1; TRBD1 matches at 7 bases. The CDR3 runs 14 residues. Unmatched junction bases numbered 11, after V lost 7 bases and J lost 6 bases. The V gene's germline CDR1 is MNHEY and CDR2 SVGAGI. The CDR3 DNA reads as TGTGCCAGCACCAGGGGGGCAGGGGTGGCTGAAGCTTTCTTT. Protein: CASTRGAGVAEAFF.

The rearrangement links TRBV27 to TRBJ1-1; 12 nucleotides align to TRBD1. The CDR3 is 15 residues long. The V and J ends lost 1 base and 7 bases, in that order; junction bases with no gene match: 4. Germline V lookup: CDR1 MNHEY, CDR2 SMNVEV (reference sequence). CDR3 bases: TGTGCCAGCAGTTTATGGGGACAGGGGGCGCTTGAAGCTTTCTTT. It encodes CASSLWGQGALEAFF.

The chain combines TRBV5-1 with TRBJ1-1; maybe TRBD1 (6 bases). The CDR3 loop spans 15 amino acids. Trimming pared 1 base from V and 0 bases from J, leaving 10 bases between. The germline gives CDR1 SGHRS, CDR2 YFSETQ. For the CDR3, the DNA is TGCGCCAGCAGCTTGACAGGGCCGATGAACACTGAAGCTTTCTTT. Amino acids: CASSLTGPMNTEAFF.

V and J are TRBV4-1 and TRBJ2-3, with D perhaps matching TRBD1 (5 bases). The V and J ends lost 4 bases and 7 bases respectively, with 18 bases between them. Germline V CDR1 and CDR2: MGHRA, YSYEKL. This CDR3 is 15 amino acids long. The CDR3 bases are TGCGCCAGCAGCCCCTTGGGGCTTCGCATGAATACGCAGTATTTT. It yields the protein CASSPLGLRMNTQYF.

This clone was seen a few times. This rearrangement joins TRBV4-1 to TRBJ1-6; a weak D match, TRBD1 (5 bases). Germline CDR1 reads MGHRA; CDR2 reads YSYEKL. This CDR3 region has 16 residues. V was cut by 0 bases and J by 4 bases, with 10 bases left in between. The CDR3 protein is CASSQERGLYNSPLHF. The CDR3 DNA follows: TGCGCCAGCAGCCAAGAGAGGGGACTTTATAATTCACCCCTCCACTTT.

This chain uses TRBV6-4 with TRBJ1-5, with 7 bases fitting TRBD1. The V gene's germline CDR1 is MRHNA and CDR2 SNTAGT. CDR3 length: 14 amino acids. The V and J ends lost 10 bases and 2 bases, in that order; junction bases with no gene match: 8. Here the CDR3 reads CAKRQGGGNQPQHF. In nucleotides, the CDR3 is TGTGCCAAAAGACAGGGTGGGGGCAATCAGCCCCAGCATTTT.

The chain links TRBV5-1 to TRBJ1-4; 7 nucleotides agree with TRBD1. V shed 2 bases, J shed 8 bases, and the junction held 9 bases outside the gene matches. This CDR3 is 15 amino acids long. The germline CDR1 and CDR2 sequences are SGHRS and YFSETQ. Here the CDR3 DNA reads TGCGCCAGCAGCTTACTTGCGACAGGGAGGGAAAAACTGTTTTTT. Protein sequence: CASSLLATGREKLFF.

This sequence joins TRBV5-5 and TRBJ2-5; 8 bases agree with TRBD2. The CDR3 consists of 15 residues. Germline V CDR1 and CDR2: SGHKS, YYEKEE (reference sequence). Losses at the gene ends were 2 bases for V and 1 base for J; bases not matched to a gene: 4. The CDR3 DNA is TGTGCCAGCAGCTTTACGGGGGGGGCCCAAGAGACCCAGTACTTC. It specifies CASSFTGGAQETQYF.

This chain uses TRBV4-2 with TRBJ2-7; D might be TRBD2 (7 bases). V was shortened by 1 base and J by 3 bases, with 10 bases between the two germline ends. Germline CDR1 and CDR2: LGHNA and YNFKEQ. This CDR3 has 14 residues. CDR3 bases: TGTGCCAGCAGCCAAGGGAGGGGGGGCTACGAGCAGTACTTC. This encodes CASSQGRGGYEQYF.

The V and J genes are TRBV14 and TRBJ2-3, with 7 bases fitting TRBD2. CDR1 and CDR2 from the germline V gene are SGHDN and FVKESK. The CDR3 contains 16 residues. The trim removed 0 bases at V and 1 base at J, leaving 4 bases unmatched. CDR3 in amino acids: CASSQDRGLGTDTQYF. Written as DNA, the CDR3 is TGTGCCAGCAGCCAAGATAGAGGACTAGGCACAGATACGCAGTATTTT. The variable domain in full, completed from reference TRBV14 and TRBJ2-3, reads EAGVTQFPSHSVIEKGQTVTLRCDPISGHDNLYWYRRVMGKEIKFLLHFVKESKQDESGMPNNRFLAERTGGTYSTLKVQPAELEDSGVYFCASSQDRGLGTDTQYFGPGTRLTVL.

V is TRBV7-6 and J is TRBJ1-3, with TRBD1 matching over 7 bases. CDR1 and CDR2 (germline): SGHVS, FNYEAQ. V trimming: 2 bases; J trimming: 0 bases; junction bases outside the gene matches: 7. The length of the CDR3 is 17 residues. CDR3 sequence reads: CASSLLRTGDSGNTIYF. The CDR3 bases are TGTGCCAGCAGCTTACTCAGGACAGGAGACTCTGGAAACACCATATATTTT.

The rearrangement links TRBV19 to TRBJ2-1, with D uncertain. Trimming removed 3 bases from V and 9 bases from J, with 21 bases in between. The CDR3 is made up of 16 amino acids. The germline V gene encodes CDR1 LNHDA and CDR2 SQIVND (reference sequence). The CDR3 DNA follows: TGTGCCAGTAGTATCCTTGGGCCCCACTCGCTAAGTGAGCAGTTCTTC. Translating gives CASSILGPHSLSEQFF.

A few counts support this clone. V usage is TRBV6-1 and J usage is TRBJ2-7; tentative D call: TRBD2 (5 bases). CDR1 and CDR2 (germline): MNHNS, SASEGT. The length of the CDR3 is 12 residues. V lost 6 bases, J lost 4 bases, and 10 bases lay in between. Here the CDR3 reads CASRLRDYEQYF. CDR3 nucleotide sequence: TGTGCCAGCAGGCTCCGGGATTACGAGCAGTACTTC.

The genes are TRBV19 and TRBJ2-1; 11 nucleotides agree with TRBD2. CDR3 length: 16 amino acids. J was trimmed by 4 bases and V by 4 bases; bases with no gene match: 6. The germline gives CDR1 LNHDA, CDR2 SQIVND (reference sequence). This chain's CDR3 is CASSTPLAGEYNEQFF. CDR3 in DNA: TGTGCCAGTAGTACCCCACTAGCGGGGGAGTACAATGAGCAGTTCTTC.

The chain links TRBV4-3 to TRBJ2-5; 7 nucleotides align to TRBD2. This CDR3 comprises 13 residues. V gave up 1 base and J gave up 5 bases; unmatched junction bases: 1. The germline gives CDR1 LGHNA, CDR2 YSLEER. CDR3 coding DNA: TGCGCCAGCAGCCAAGGGGAGGGGGAGACCCAGTACTTC. Protein: CASSQGEGETQYF.

The chain uses TRBV29-1 and TRBJ1-3; perhaps TRBD1 as D (6 bases). Germline CDR1 reads SQVTM; CDR2 reads ANQGSEA. The CDR3 consists of 13 residues. Trimming cost V 6 bases and J 1 base, with 10 bases left between them. The DNA of the CDR3 is TGCAGCGTCCAGACAGGTTCTGGAAACACCATATATTTT. Protein sequence: CSVQTGSGNTIYF.

The chain carries TRBV27 and TRBJ1-1; unclear D gene. Germline lookup yields CDR1 MNHEY and CDR2 SMNVEV (reference sequence). The CDR3 is 13 residues long. V gave up 0 bases and J gave up 3 bases, with 5 bases separating them. The CDR3 DNA sequence: TGTGCCAGCAGTTTATCTGCGTACACTGAAGCTTTCTTT. Translated: CASSLSAYTEAFF.

The chain recombines TRBV29-1 with TRBJ1-1; 9 nucleotides line up with TRBD1. V lost 6 bases and J lost 11; bases outside the gene matches: 10. Germline V lookup: CDR1 SQVTM, CDR2 ANQGSEA. The CDR3 is 12 residues long. The CDR3 DNA reads TGCAGCGTGGGGGGACAGGGTAGAGATGCTTTCTTT. Translated: CSVGGQGRDAFF.

This clone was counted a single time. V usage is TRBV12-5 and J usage is TRBJ1-2; 8 bases fit TRBD1. From germline, CDR1 is LGHNT and CDR2 FRNRAP. CDR3 length equals 15 residues. V lost 1 base to trimming and J lost 1 base; unmatched junction nucleotides: 2. The CDR3 DNA sequence: TGTGCTAGTGGTTTGGAACAGGGGGATAACTATGGCTACACCTTC. This codes for CASGLEQGDNYGYTF.

This clone was seen a few times. The chain carries TRBV5-1 and TRBJ1-1; D is unclear. The CDR3 is 14 amino acids. Germline-derived CDR1 and CDR2 are SGHRS and YFSETQ. Trimming cost V 0 bases and J 3 bases, with 9 bases left between them. The CDR3 coding sequence is TGCGCCAGCAGCTTGGTGACGGCGGACACTGAAGCTTTCTTT. Translation gives CASSLVTADTEAFF.

J is TRBJ1-2 and V is TRBV6-6, with TRBD1 identical over 7 bases. CDR3 size: 15 residues. With V trimmed by 2 bases and J by 7 bases, 10 bases remained unmatched. Germline CDR1 and CDR2: MNHNY and SVGAGI (reference sequence). The CDR3 loop reads CASSYGQTGWSGYTF. The CDR3 DNA is TGTGCCAGCAGTTACGGACAGACAGGGTGGTCTGGCTACACCTTC.

The chain links TRBV11-2 to TRBJ2-5; D is ambiguous. Germline V gives CDR1 SGHAT, CDR2 FQNNGV. V was shortened by 2 bases and J by 5 bases, with 6 bases between the two germline ends. There are 12 residues in the CDR3. The CDR3 region has the DNA TGTGCCAGCAGCTTAACCGGGGAGACCCAGTACTTC. This gives the protein CASSLTGETQYF.

The chain has TRBV27 and TRBJ1-2; TRBD1 is a possible D gene (5 bases). Germline CDR1 and CDR2: MNHEY and SMNVEV (reference sequence). The V and J ends lost 4 bases and 0 bases respectively, with 12 bases between them. This CDR3 region has 15 residues. The CDR3: CASSYRQYPNYGYTF. CDR3 nucleotide sequence: TGTGCCAGCAGTTATCGACAGTACCCTAACTATGGCTACACCTTC.